Each of the 9 T cell receptor beta chains below was sequenced from the same sample in a study of regulatory T cells in long-lasting Graves disease. Combining iRepertoire HTBI primers with Arm-PCR of CDR3 regions, the authors built TCR beta libraries. TCRdb re-analysed the multiplex PCR reads in MiXCR, keeping a single row per CDR3 protein. The data show hundreds of thousands of distinct CDR3 sequences, approximately 15% seen once. The sample's time point: newly diagnosed GD, antithyroid drugs for less than 3 months. PBMC RNA served as the TCR library source. The sample was also reused in another study, on T cells in Graves' hyperthyroidism and ophthalmopathy.

The specimen comprised peripheral blood mononuclear cells (PBMCs), sampled at new diagnosis, from a patient treated with antithyroid drugs. The receptors stem from a woman aged 25 to 39 with Graves disease.

V usage is TRBV11-2 and J usage is TRBJ2-7; a weak D match, TRBD2 (6 bases). The germline CDR1 and CDR2 sequences are SGHAT and FQNNGV. This CDR3 region has 14 residues. The V and J ends lost 1 base and 4 bases respectively, with 11 bases between them. CDR3 DNA sequence: TGTGCCAGCAGCTTAGTTTCGGGAGAGTACGAGCAGTACTTC. It translates to CASSLVSGEYEQYF.

There are many counts of this clonotype. V is TRBV6-6 and J is TRBJ2-7; D unresolved. Trimming stripped 0 bases from V and 6 bases from J, with 9 bases between. The CDR3 length is 13 residues. The V gene's germline CDR1 is MNHNY and CDR2 SVGAGI (reference sequence). The CDR3: CASSYSSLFEQYF. The DNA of the CDR3 is TGTGCCAGCAGTTACTCGAGCCTATTCGAGCAGTACTTC.

This clonotype was counted only a few times. This chain joins TRBV24-1 and TRBJ2-5; D is ambiguous. Deletions cut 3 bases from V and 7 bases from J, with 11 bases between. Germline V CDR1 and CDR2: KGHDR, SFDVKD. The CDR3 totals 13 residues. The CDR3 spells CATSDQSSVTQYF. The CDR3 DNA sequence: TGTGCCACCAGTGATCAAAGTTCGGTGACCCAGTACTTC.

This clonotype was counted at least ten times. The chain combines TRBV28 with TRBJ1-1, with TRBD1 identical over 8 bases. Germline V gene data show CDR1 as MDHEN and CDR2 as SYDVKM. The CDR3 contains 17 residues. V shed 6 bases and J 9 bases; nucleotides not matched to a gene: 21. DNA for the CDR3: TGTGCCAGCAGCTCCCCGAAAACCGGGACAGGAAGGCTCAAAGCTTTCTTT. It is translated as CASSSPKTGTGRLKAFF.

This clonotype showed up many times. The chain uses TRBV7-8 and TRBJ2-7; the match to TRBD1 covers 7 bases. V lost 2 bases and J lost 3; bases outside the gene matches: 4. CDR3 length equals 14 residues. Germline values: CDR1 SGHVS, CDR2 FQNEAQ. The CDR3 region is CASSLTRDSYEQYF. CDR3 in DNA: TGTGCCAGCAGCTTAACCAGGGACAGCTACGAGCAGTACTTC. Full variable domain (rest looked up from reference TRBV7-8 and TRBJ2-7): GAGVSQSPRYKVAKRGQDVALRCDPISGHVSLFWYQQALGQGPEFLTYFQNEAQLDKSGLPSDRFFAERPEGSVSTLKIQRTQQEDSAVYLCASSLTRDSYEQYFGPGTRLTVT.

V and J are TRBV7-2 and TRBJ2-4; D gene uncertain. The V gene lost 5 bases and the J gene lost 7 bases, with 15 bases spanning the gap. The germline V gene has CDR1 SGHTA and CDR2 FQGNSA. The CDR3 covers 14 residues. The CDR3 DNA reads TGTGCCAGCAGCGTGGACCCTCTGTATAACATTCAGTACTTC. This translates into CASSVDPLYNIQYF. Using reference TRBV7-2 and TRBJ2-4 for the parts outside the CDR3, the full variable domain is GAGVSQSPSNKVTEKGKDVELRCDPISGHTALYWYRQSLGQGLEFLIYFQGNSAPDKSGLPSDRFSAERTGGSVSTLTIQRTQQEDSAVYLCASSVDPLYNIQYFGAGTRLSVL.

This clonotype was seen many times. The gene calls are TRBV6-9 and TRBJ1-2; D is perhaps TRBD1 (5 bases). Germline CDR1 is MNHGY and CDR2 is SVAAGI. The germline V and J ends were trimmed by 3 bases and 9 bases, with 20 bases remaining between them. The CDR3 runs to 15 residues. CDR3 amino acids: CASSYAPGGVDSYTF. CDR3 bases: TGTGCCAGCAGTTACGCCCCGGGAGGGGTGGATAGCTACACCTTC.

The table lists this clonotype with a few counts. The chain carries TRBV5-1 and TRBJ2-7, with TRBD1 matching 7 bases. This CDR3 comprises 15 residues. Unmatched junction bases numbered 7, after V lost 0 bases and J lost 4 bases. Germline assignment: CDR1 SGHRS and CDR2 YFSETQ. CDR3 nucleotides: TGCGCCAGCAGCTTGGGAGGGGGCGACAAGTACGAGCAGTACTTC. It yields the protein CASSLGGGDKYEQYF. The full variable domain, completed using reference TRBV5-1 and TRBJ2-7, is KAGVTQTPRYLIKTRGQQVTLSCSPISGHRSVSWYQQTPGQGLQFLFEYFSETQRNKGNFPGRFSGRQFSNSRSEMNVSTLELGDSALYLCASSLGGGDKYEQYFGPGTRLTVT.

The chain's CDR3 is CASINPGNNQPQHF. The CDR3 DNA sequence: TGTGCCAGCATAAATCCGGGAAACAATCAGCCCCAGCATTTT. The rearrangement uses TRBV6-1 and TRBJ1-5; D remains unclear. With 7 bases removed from V and 3 bases from J, the gap between germline ends came to 13 bases. This CDR3 is 14 amino acids long. CDR1 and CDR2 (germline): MNHNS, SASEGT.